This TCR beta chain was captured in a study of OX40 agonist ivuxolimab in advanced cancers. Profiled with immunoSEQ multiplex PCR; TCRdb holds only in-frame clones, not every one. The data contain 48,000 or so clones, 80% to 85% of them singletons. The CDR3 contains 13 residues. Looked up from germline, CDR1 is SGHDT and CDR2 is YYEEEE. V was cut by 1 base and J by 2 bases, with 7 bases left in between. This receptor was taken from an adult with an advanced solid tumor such as melanoma, head and neck, liver or kidney cancer. This rearrangement joins TRBV5-6 to TRBJ2-7; D remains unclear. The sample in question was CD4+ or CD8+ T cells sorted from blood, obtained in a trial of the OX40 agonist ivuxolimab. The DNA of the CDR3 is TGTGCCAGCAGCTTGATCCGGGCCTACGAGCAGTACTTC. Amino acid sequence: CASSLIRAYEQYF.